This T cell receptor (beta chain) was obtained from a study of metastatic and nonmetastatic thyroid tumors. For the study at large: Malignant thyroid and benign thyroid patients provided blood and tumor or nodule tissue whose repertoires were compared. The study's findings and limits: As reported, TCR beta diversity in blood and tumor was significantly higher in malignant thyroid tumors than in benign nodules.

As originally analysed: A classifier of distant metastasis in papillary thyroid cancer was built from CDR3 differences (across clinicopathological groups). Through MiXCR, TCRdb re-clonotyped the PCR reads. These V and J calls are TCRdb output, not the study's own analysis. The table has about 45,000 clones, less than 5% seen once. Germline V CDR1 and CDR2: MNHEY, SMNVEV (reference sequence). CDR3 size: 17 residues. As to this clone: What it recognizes is unknown. At one end, the junction sequence differs from germline, possibly due to a read error.

Thyroid surgery was preceded by no treatment in any patient. This TCR derives from a female donor with papillary thyroid cancer or a benign thyroid nodule (not recorded which). Some clones in this sample may be carry-over from other donors' samples. Input material: blood. The V call is TRBV27, the J call TRBJ1-2, with D uncertain. CDR3 amino acids: CASTLVSVGKGVDGYTF. The CDR3 bases are TGTGCCAGCACTTTAGTTTCGGTGGGGAAAGGAGTGGACGGCTACACCTTC.